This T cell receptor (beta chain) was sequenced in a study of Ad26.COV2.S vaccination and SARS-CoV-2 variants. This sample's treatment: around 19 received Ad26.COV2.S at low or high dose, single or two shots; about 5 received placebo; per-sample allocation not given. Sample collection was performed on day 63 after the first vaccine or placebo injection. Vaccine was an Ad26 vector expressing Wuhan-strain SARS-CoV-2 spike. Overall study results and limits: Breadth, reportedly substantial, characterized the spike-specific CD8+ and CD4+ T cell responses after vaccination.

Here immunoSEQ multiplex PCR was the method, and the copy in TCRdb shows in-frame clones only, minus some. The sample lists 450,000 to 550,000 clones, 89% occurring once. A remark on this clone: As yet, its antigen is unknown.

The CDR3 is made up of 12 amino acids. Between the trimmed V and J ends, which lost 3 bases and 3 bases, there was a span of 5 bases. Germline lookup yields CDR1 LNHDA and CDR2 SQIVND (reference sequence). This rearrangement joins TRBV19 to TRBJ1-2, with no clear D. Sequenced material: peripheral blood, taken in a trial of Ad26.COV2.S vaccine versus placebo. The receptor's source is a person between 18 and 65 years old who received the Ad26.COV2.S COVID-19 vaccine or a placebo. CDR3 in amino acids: CASSIRYYGYTF. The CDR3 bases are TGTGCCAGTAGTATCCGGTACTATGGCTACACCTTC.